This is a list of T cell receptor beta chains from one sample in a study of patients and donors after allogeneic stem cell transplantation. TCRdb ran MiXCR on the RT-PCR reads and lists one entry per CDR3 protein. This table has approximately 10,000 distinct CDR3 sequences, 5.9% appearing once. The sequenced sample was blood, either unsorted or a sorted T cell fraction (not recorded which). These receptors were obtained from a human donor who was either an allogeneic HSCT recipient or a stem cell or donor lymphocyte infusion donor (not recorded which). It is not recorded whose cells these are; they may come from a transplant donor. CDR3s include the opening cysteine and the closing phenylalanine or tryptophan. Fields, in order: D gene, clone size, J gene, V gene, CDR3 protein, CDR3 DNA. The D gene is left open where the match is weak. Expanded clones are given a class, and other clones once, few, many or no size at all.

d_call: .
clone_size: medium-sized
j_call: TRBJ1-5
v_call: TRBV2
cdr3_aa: CASSDLAGQPQHF
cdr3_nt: TGTGCCAGCAGTGACCTAGCGGGGCAGCCCCAGCATTTT

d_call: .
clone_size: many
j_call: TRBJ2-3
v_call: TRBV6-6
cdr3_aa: CASISRESTDTQYF
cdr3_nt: TGTGCCAGCATCTCACGGGAGAGCACAGATACGCAGTATTTT

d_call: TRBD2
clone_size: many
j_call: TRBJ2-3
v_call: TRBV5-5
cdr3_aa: CASSLRAALAGGADTQYF
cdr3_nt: TGTGCCAGCAGCCTCCGGGCCGCGCTAGCGGGAGGGGCAGATACGCAGTATTTT

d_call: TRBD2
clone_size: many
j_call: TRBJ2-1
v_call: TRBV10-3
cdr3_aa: CAISQRDSPLGDEQFF
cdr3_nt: TGTGCCATCAGTCAGCGGGACTCCCCCCTTGGCGATGAGCAGTTCTTC

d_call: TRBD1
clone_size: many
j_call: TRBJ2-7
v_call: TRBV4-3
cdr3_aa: CASSHRIGTGDLNYEQYF
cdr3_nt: TGCGCCAGCAGCCACCGTATTGGGACAGGAGATTTAAACTACGAGCAGTACTTC

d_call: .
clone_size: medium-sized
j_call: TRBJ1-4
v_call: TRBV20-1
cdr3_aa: CSANQGPPNEKLFF
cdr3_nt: TGCAGTGCTAATCAGGGGCCCCCTAATGAAAAACTGTTTTTT

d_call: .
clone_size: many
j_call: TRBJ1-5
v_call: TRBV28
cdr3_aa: CASSGGGSNQPQHF
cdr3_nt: TGTGCCAGCAGTGGGGGAGGGAGCAATCAGCCCCAGCATTTT

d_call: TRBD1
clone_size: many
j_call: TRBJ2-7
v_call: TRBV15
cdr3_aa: CATGTVGSYEQYF
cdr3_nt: TGTGCCACCGGGACAGTAGGGTCGTACGAGCAGTACTTC

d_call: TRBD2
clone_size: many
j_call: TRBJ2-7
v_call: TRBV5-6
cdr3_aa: CASSWTWSGRAGEQYF
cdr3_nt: TGTGCCAGCAGCTGGACGTGGAGCGGGAGGGCCGGTGAGCAGTACTTC

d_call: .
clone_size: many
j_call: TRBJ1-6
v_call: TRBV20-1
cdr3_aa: CSAVAEGLAYNSPLHF
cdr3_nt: TGCAGTGCCGTAGCGGAAGGTCTCGCTTATAATTCACCCCTCCACTTT

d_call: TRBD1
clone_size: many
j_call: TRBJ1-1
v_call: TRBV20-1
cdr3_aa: CSARSRGSTEAFF
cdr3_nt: TGCAGTGCTAGATCCAGGGGGAGCACTGAAGCTTTCTTT

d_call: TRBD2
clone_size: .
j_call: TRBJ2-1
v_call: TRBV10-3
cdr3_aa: CAISLYREAVYNEQFF
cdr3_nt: TGTGCCATCAGCCTCTACCGGGAGGCCGTCTACAATGAGCAGTTCTTC

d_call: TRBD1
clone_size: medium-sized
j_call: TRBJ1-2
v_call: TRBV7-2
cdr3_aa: CASTLRGREGYTF
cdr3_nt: TGTGCCAGCACCCTAAGGGGGCGCGAGGGCTACACCTTC

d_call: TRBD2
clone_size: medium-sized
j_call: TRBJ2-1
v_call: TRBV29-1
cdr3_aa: CSGGVAGINEQFF
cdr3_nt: TGCAGCGGGGGGGTAGCGGGCATCAATGAGCAGTTCTTC

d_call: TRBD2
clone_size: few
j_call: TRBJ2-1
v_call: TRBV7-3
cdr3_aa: CASSLQSGSSYNEQFF
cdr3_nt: TGTGCCAGCAGCCTCCAGAGCGGGAGCTCCTACAATGAGCAGTTCTTC

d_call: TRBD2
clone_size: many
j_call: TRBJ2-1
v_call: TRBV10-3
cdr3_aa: CAIRPTSGRLDNEQFF
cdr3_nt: TGTGCCATCAGACCAACTAGCGGGAGGCTTGACAATGAGCAGTTCTTC